This TCR beta chain was captured by sequencing in a study of shared clonotypes between healthy human individuals (dated by TCRdb to 2018 to 2020). As for the study more broadly: Three men and two women, aged 18 to 49 years, made up the cohort. Per donor, leukapheresis produced somewhere between about 0.9 and 9 billion PBMCs. To increase sequencing depth and limit assay-specific biases, different laboratories used diverse techniques to prepare libraries and sequence TCR repertoires. The study deeply sequenced blood TCR repertoires of five healthy adults to estimate repertoire size and the extent of clonotype sharing between individuals. Study-wide conclusions, independent of this receptor: Because the study included a small number of donors, the genetic and exposure-history diversity represented was limited. Sampling was restricted to blood, and TCR repertoires in tissue are likely to differ from TCR repertoires in blood. Pairwise subsampling led to the expectation that sequencing depth would affect the degree of clonotype sharing among donors.

Using the deep immunoSEQ assay, multiplex PCR amplified TCR CDR3 regions from genomic DNA. Extracted genomic DNA from each cell subset was distributed evenly across all wells of several immunoSEQ 96-well plates, and each plate was treated as a replicate. For unsorted PBMC, 300 ng genomic DNA, equal to 25,000 to 35,000 T cell genomes, was loaded into each replicate PCR. Unsorted PBMC genomic DNA was sequenced across ten immunoSEQ deep assay plates. Purified libraries were quantified with a Qubit 3.0 fluorometer, sized on a Bioanalyzer 2100, and re-quantified with the KAPA Library Quantification kit. Each immunoSEQ 96-well plate was sequenced on its own single-read 150-cycle Illumina NextSeq 550 flow cell. In the authors' own workflow: Because the immunoSEQ output included only junctional sequences and no quality scores, the filtering could not be the same as the filtering used for full-length reads. Sequences were annotated with PyIR, a Python wrapper for IgBLAST v1.9, using IMGT germline references to assign V/J genes and CDR3. Reads were removed for weak V/J assignments (E-value above 1e-6), missing CDR3, stop codons, out-of-frame junctions, or ambiguous translated residues. V3J clonotypes were defined as sequences sharing the same inferred V gene, J gene, and CDR3 amino acid sequence. Percentage overlap between repertoires was computed as shared unique clonotypes divided by the size of the smaller repertoire. Repertoire richness was assessed with RTK rarefaction, the Chao1 estimator, and Recon v2.1 estimates of unobserved clonotypes. The source is immuneACCESS, and TCRdb retained only in-frame sequences with V and J called. Part of the clones is not carried over; for the studies checked, unresolved V genes explain less than half of this, and the remainder is unexplained. V and J calls and clone size are those listed in that table; D and trimming were worked out from the DNA. In all, the sample holds about half a million clones, and roughly 80% of those were seen once. The ten largest clones take up about an eighth of the sample.

Notes on this clone: The antigen it binds to is not known. Base qualities are not recorded, but no much larger clone differs from it by a single base.

The donors were healthy, HIV-negative adults who had no recently reported acute infections or vaccinations. All donors were Caucasian adults living in Nashville, Tennessee, USA. For unsorted samples, roughly 81 million PBMCs were counted and genomic DNA was extracted with the QIAamp DNA Blood Mini kit. Blood was obtained by leukapheresis, after which PBMCs were separated by Ficoll-Histopaque density gradient centrifugation and cryopreserved in liquid nitrogen vapor phase. The germline V gene gives CDR1 as SGHTA and CDR2 as FQGNSA. The CDR3 runs 16 amino acids, cysteine and phenylalanine included. Only the CDR3 part of the read is kept: 48 bases, read in frame from the first base. V and J lose 0 bases and 0 bases, and a span of 9 bases separates them.

The source is a middle-aged woman in good health. Some clones in this sample may be carry-over from other donors' samples. The specimen sequenced was PBMCs. Recombination joined TRBV7-2 with TRBJ2-1; the D match is possibly TRBD1 or TRBD2, with 5 bases aligned in each. The CDR3 reads as follows: CASSLAVGASYNEQFF. The bases read TGTGCCAGCAGCTTAGCCGTCGGGGCCTCCTACAATGAGCAGTTCTTC.